A selection of T cell receptor beta chains follows, all from one sample in a study of somatic mutations in cytotoxic T cells in rheumatoid arthritis. Profiling relied on immunoSEQ multiplex PCR, and the TCRdb table lists in-frame clones only, not all of them. There are approximately 20,000 clones in the sample; under 85% occur only once, and around 9.9% lies in the top ten. The specimen was CD8+ T cells sorted from blood. The receptors shown here come from a man between 18 and 35 years old with rheumatoid arthritis. Each CDR3 is given with its conserved first and last residue. A D gene is named only where the DNA matches it firmly. Size is omitted from some rows. Given values are once, few, many or a class for expanded clones.

j_call: TRBJ2-3; v_call: TRBV7-6; d_call: .; clone_size: .; cdr3_aa: CASSSGALRSTDTQYF; cdr3_nt: TGTGCCAGCAGCTCTGGGGCCCTCCGTAGCACAGATACGCAGTATTTT
j_call: TRBJ2-7; v_call: TRBV7-6; d_call: .; clone_size: .; cdr3_aa: CASSLVGGFAYEQYF; cdr3_nt: TGTGCCAGCAGCTTAGTCGGGGGTTTTGCCTACGAGCAGTACTTC
j_call: TRBJ2-7; v_call: TRBV15; d_call: TRBD1; clone_size: .; cdr3_aa: CATSRDAPPGQGYEQYF; cdr3_nt: TGTGCCACCAGCAGAGATGCCCCACCGGGACAGGGGTACGAGCAGTACTTC
j_call: TRBJ2-7; v_call: TRBV9; d_call: .; clone_size: .; cdr3_aa: CASSEYGGPRGEQYF; cdr3_nt: TGTGCCAGCAGCGAATACGGGGGGCCGAGAGGCGAGCAGTACTTC
j_call: TRBJ2-2; v_call: TRBV28; d_call: TRBD1; clone_size: .; cdr3_aa: CASSPPWTGVGGELFF; cdr3_nt: TGTGCCAGCAGTCCACCTTGGACAGGGGTGGGCGGGGAGCTGTTTTTT
j_call: TRBJ2-7; v_call: TRBV5-4; d_call: .; clone_size: once; cdr3_aa: CASRDISEQYF; cdr3_nt: TGTGCCAGCAGGGACATCTCCGAGCAGTACTTC
j_call: TRBJ1-2; v_call: TRBV19; d_call: .; clone_size: few; cdr3_aa: CASITTAGENGYTF; cdr3_nt: TGTGCCAGTATCACTACGGCAGGGGAGAATGGCTACACCTTC
j_call: TRBJ1-5; v_call: TRBV9; d_call: .; clone_size: .; cdr3_aa: CASSGGSGPQHF; cdr3_nt: TGTGCCAGCAGCGGAGGGTCGGGGCCCCAGCATTTT
j_call: TRBJ2-5; v_call: TRBV18; d_call: .; clone_size: .; cdr3_aa: CASSPPAGPEQETQYF; cdr3_nt: TGTGCCAGCTCACCACCGGCAGGGCCAGAACAAGAGACCCAGTACTTC
j_call: TRBJ2-3; v_call: TRBV7-8; d_call: TRBD1; clone_size: .; cdr3_aa: CASSFTGGTDTQYF; cdr3_nt: TGTGCCAGCAGCTTCACAGGGGGCACAGATACGCAGTATTTT
j_call: TRBJ1-4; v_call: TRBV11-2; d_call: .; clone_size: .; cdr3_aa: CASSTFSGINYEKLFF; cdr3_nt: TGTGCCAGCAGCACGTTTTCAGGGATAAATTACGAAAAACTGTTTTTT
j_call: TRBJ1-2; v_call: TRBV11-2; d_call: .; clone_size: few; cdr3_aa: CASSLGRVAYGYTF; cdr3_nt: TGTGCCAGCAGCTTAGGCAGGGTTGCATATGGCTACACCTTC
j_call: TRBJ2-7; v_call: TRBV7-9; d_call: .; clone_size: .; cdr3_aa: CASSLGGRTEQYF; cdr3_nt: TGTGCCAGCAGCTTAGGGGGAAGGACAGAGCAGTACTTC
j_call: TRBJ2-3; v_call: TRBV7-9; d_call: TRBD2; clone_size: few; cdr3_aa: CASSSSGGTDTQYF; cdr3_nt: TGTGCCAGCAGCTCTAGCGGGGGCACAGATACGCAGTATTTT
j_call: TRBJ2-3; v_call: TRBV19; d_call: .; clone_size: .; cdr3_aa: CASRVGDSSTDTQYF; cdr3_nt: TGTGCCAGTAGGGTGGGGGACTCCAGCACAGATACGCAGTATTTT
j_call: TRBJ2-3; v_call: TRBV6-1; d_call: TRBD2; clone_size: .; cdr3_aa: CASSDPLAGEADTQYF; cdr3_nt: TGTGCCAGCAGTGATCCACTAGCGGGGGAAGCAGATACGCAGTATTTT
j_call: TRBJ2-7; v_call: TRBV28; d_call: TRBD1; clone_size: .; cdr3_aa: CASRPHRGKRDEQYF; cdr3_nt: TGTGCCAGCAGACCCCACAGGGGAAAAAGGGACGAGCAGTACTTC